A selection of T cell receptor beta chains follows, all from one sample in a study of blood T cells in healthy people across ages. TCRdb re-called the 5' RACE reads through MiXCR, storing one row per CDR3 protein. The table lists fewer than 800,000 distinct CDR3 sequences, around 21% of them singletons. The sequencing sample was made of blood. The source is a man in his 70s in good health. Each CDR3 is given with its conserved first and last residue. D genes are given only for firm matches. Where a row states a size, it is once, few, many or the class of an expanded clone; other rows omit it.

v_gene	d_gene	j_gene	abundance	CDR3nt	CDR3aa
TRBV5-5	TRBD1	TRBJ2-1	many	TGTGCCAGCAGACGGACAGGGGGCGCTTCCTATGAGCAGTTCTTC	CASRRTGGASYEQFF
TRBV10-3	-	TRBJ2-7	-	TGTGCCACCCGGACCCTCCTCGAGCAGTACTTC	CATRTLLEQYF
TRBV11-2	-	TRBJ2-7	many	TGTGCCAGCAGCTCGACTGGGAAGCGGGCCCTGAGCTCCTACGAGCAGTACTTC	CASSSTGKRALSSYEQYF
TRBV29-1	TRBD2	TRBJ2-7	many	TGCAGCGTGGGGACTAGCGGGATCAACGAGCAGTACTTC	CSVGTSGINEQYF
TRBV4-1	-	TRBJ2-3	-	TGCGCCAGCAGCCAAGGAGCAGCGATAGATACGCAGTATTTT	CASSQGAAIDTQYF
TRBV7-9	TRBD1	TRBJ2-2	-	TGTGCCAGCAGTCCGACAGGGATCGGGGAGCTGTTTTTT	CASSPTGIGELFF
TRBV12-3/TRBV12-4	TRBD2	TRBJ2-7	-	TGTGCCAGCAGTAGTAGCGGGGAGGGCCATTCCTACGAGCAGTACTTC	CASSSSGEGHSYEQYF
TRBV5-1	-	TRBJ2-1	few	TGCGCCAGCAGCGGATATAACTCCGGGGGTAACAATGAGCAGTTCTTC	CASSGYNSGGNNEQFF
TRBV7-9	TRBD2	TRBJ2-1	few	TGTGCCAGCAGAAATTCCGGGACTAGCGGGAGTAATGAGCAGTTCTTC	CASRNSGTSGSNEQFF
TRBV2	-	TRBJ2-1	few	TGTGCCAGCAGTGAGGGCAGGGCATCCTACAATGAGCAGTTCTTC	CASSEGRASYNEQFF
TRBV30	-	TRBJ2-5	-	TGTGCCTGGAGTTCTGTGGAGACCCAGTACTTC	CAWSSVETQYF
TRBV20-1	TRBD1	TRBJ2-5	few	TGCAGTGCCAGAGGACAGGGAGGAGCAGAGACCCAGTACTTC	CSARGQGGAETQYF
TRBV7-9	TRBD1	TRBJ2-7	few	TGTGCCAGCAGCACTACCGGGACAGAGCCCTCCTACGAGCAGTACTTC	CASSTTGTEPSYEQYF
TRBV6-5	TRBD2	TRBJ2-7	-	TGTGCCAGCAGTCATCGGACTAGCGGGCTAAGCTACGAGCAGTACTTC	CASSHRTSGLSYEQYF
TRBV5-1	-	TRBJ2-5	-	TGCGCCAGCAGCTTGGAGCAGGGTACGGGTGAGCAGTACTTC	CASSLEQGTGEQYF
TRBV7-6	TRBD2	TRBJ2-3	-	TGTGCCAGCAGCTTAGGGGTAGCGGGTCAGCAAGATACGCAGTATTTT	CASSLGVAGQQDTQYF
TRBV15	TRBD1	TRBJ2-1	few	TGTGCCACCAGCAGGCGACAGGGGGTTGGGAATGAGCAGTTCTTC	CATSRRQGVGNEQFF
TRBV5-1	TRBD1	TRBJ2-1	many	TGCGCCAGCAGCTTTACTTCGGGACAGGCGTACAATGAGCAGTTCTTC	CASSFTSGQAYNEQFF
TRBV4-3	TRBD2	TRBJ2-7	-	TGCGCCAGCAGCCAAGTAACTAGCGGGTTTGTGGAGCAGTACTTC	CASSQVTSGFVEQYF
TRBV20-1	TRBD2	TRBJ2-5	-	TGCAGTGCTAGAGATCGGGGGACTAGCGGGAGGGCCCGAGAGACCCAGTACTTC	CSARDRGTSGRARETQYF
TRBV21-1	-	TRBJ1-2	-	TGTGCCAGCAGTAAAAAGATTCTCAATGATGTGGGACAGGGGCGGGCCTATGGCTACACCTTC	CASSKKILNDVGQGRAYGYTF
TRBV24-1	TRBD2	TRBJ2-5	few	TGTGCCACCAGTGGTCGAGGACTAGCGGGAGAGACCCAGTACTTC	CATSGRGLAGETQYF
TRBV7-8	TRBD2	TRBJ2-1	-	TGCGCTAGCGGGTTGTCGGGCTCCTACAATGAGCAGTTCTTC	CASGLSGSYNEQFF
TRBV5-1	TRBD2	TRBJ2-7	-	TGCGCCAGCAGCCTCTGGACTAGCGGGAGTTTAGACGAGCAGTACTTC	CASSLWTSGSLDEQYF
TRBV20-1	TRBD1	TRBJ2-7	-	TGCAGTGCCGTCTCAGGGGGAGTCTACGAGCAGTACTTC	CSAVSGGVYEQYF
TRBV14	TRBD2	TRBJ2-5	-	TGTGCCAGCAGCAAGATAAGCGGGAGGGTCCAAGAGACCCAGTACTTC	CASSKISGRVQETQYF
TRBV2	-	TRBJ2-1	-	TGTGCCAGCAGCCTAAAGTCGACAGATGCCTACAATGAGCAGTTCTTC	CASSLKSTDAYNEQFF
TRBV4-3	TRBD2	TRBJ2-1	-	TGCGCCAGCAGCTACACTAGCGGAGTGCCCAATGAGCAGTTCTTC	CASSYTSGVPNEQFF
TRBV6-2/TRBV6-3	TRBD1	TRBJ1-1	-	TGTGCCAGCAGTTTACAGGGGCAACATAGTGAAGCTTTCTTT	CASSLQGQHSEAFF
TRBV20-1	-	TRBJ1-3	-	TGCAGTGCTAAATCTGGAAACACCATATATTTT	CSAKSGNTIYF
TRBV6-1	TRBD1	TRBJ1-1	few	TGTGCCAGCAGTCAGACAGGGGCGAACACTGAAGCTTTCTTT	CASSQTGANTEAFF
TRBV4-2	-	TRBJ2-1	-	TGTGCCAGCAGCCAAGATAGGCACCTTACCCATTACAATGAGCAGTTCTTC	CASSQDRHLTHYNEQFF
TRBV7-2	TRBD2	TRBJ2-5	-	TGTGCCAGCAGCCCGGGGGGGCCAGAGACCCAGTACTTC	CASSPGGPETQYF
TRBV20-1	-	TRBJ2-1	many	TGCAGTGCTAGTTTGGCGGGTGAGCAGTTCTTC	CSASLAGEQFF
TRBV20-1	-	TRBJ1-3	-	TGCAGTGCTAGTCCTGGAAACACCATATATTTT	CSASPGNTIYF
TRBV24-1	TRBD2	TRBJ2-1	-	TGTGCCACTGAAGATAGAACTAGCGGAAACAATGAGCAGTTCTTC	CATEDRTSGNNEQFF
TRBV6-1	-	TRBJ2-1	-	TGTGCCAGCAGTGAAGCGTCCGATCTTAATGAGCAGTTCTTC	CASSEASDLNEQFF
TRBV7-2	TRBD2	TRBJ2-7	-	TGTGCCAGCAGCGCCGGGACTATCTACGAGCAGTACTTC	CASSAGTIYEQYF
TRBV12-3/TRBV12-4	-	TRBJ2-6	many	TGTGCCAGCAGTTTTTCAAGCTCTGGGGCCAACGTCCTGACTTTC	CASSFSSSGANVLTF
TRBV5-1	TRBD2	TRBJ2-1	-	TGCGCCAGCAGCCCCGGACTAGCGGGAGGGAGGAATGAGCAGTTCTTC	CASSPGLAGGRNEQFF